Listed here are 5 T cell receptor beta chains from one sample, sequenced in a study of blood T cell repertoires in COVID-19. Sequencing was performed with immunoSEQ multiplex PCR; in TCRdb, only in-frame clones are kept and a portion is missing. The sample contains 190,000 or so clones, about 90% of which appear only once. Sequencing input: peripheral blood. Receptors originate from a man aged 35 to 55 with active or convalescent COVID-19.

The chain joins TRBV6-5 to TRBJ1-1; TRBD1 is a possible D gene (6 bases). Germline values: CDR1 MNHEY, CDR2 SVGAGI. The CDR3 consists of 12 residues. Between the trimmed V and J ends, which lost 5 bases and 4 bases, there was a span of 8 bases. The CDR3 nucleotides are TGTGCCAGCAGTCGGGACATCACTGAAGCTTTCTTT. Protein sequence: CASSRDITEAFF.

The chain is built from TRBV4-2 and TRBJ2-2; no clear D. The V end lost 2 bases, the J end lost 4 bases, and 11 bases lay between the germline ends. Germline-derived CDR1 and CDR2 are LGHNA and YNFKEQ. The CDR3 loop spans 15 amino acids. CDR3: CASSQSDSSTGELFF. DNA for the CDR3: TGTGCCAGCAGCCAATCTGATTCCAGCACCGGGGAGCTGTTTTTT.

This clone was observed a handful of times. V is TRBV7-9 and J is TRBJ1-2; D is possibly TRBD1 (5 bases). The germline V gene encodes CDR1 SEHNR and CDR2 FQNEAQ (reference sequence). The V end was cut by 7 bases, the J end by 6 bases, with 12 bases between. The CDR3 spans 12 residues. The CDR3 is CASTGRGDGYTF. The CDR3 coding sequence is TGTGCCAGCACCGGCCGGGGGGATGGCTACACCTTC.

In its sample, this clone was seen a few times. The chain has TRBV3-1 (or the pseudogene TRBV3-2) and TRBJ2-5; TRBD2 might be the D (6 bases). This CDR3 has 14 amino acids. V was trimmed by 5 bases and J by 4 bases, leaving 14 bases between them. Germline V lookup: CDR1 LGHDT, CDR2 YNNKEL (reference sequence). The CDR3 loop reads CASSRGLPLETQYF. In nucleotides, the CDR3 is TGTGCCAGCAGCAGGGGACTTCCTTTAGAGACCCAGTACTTC.

The chain links TRBV5-1 to TRBJ2-3; D might be TRBD2 (6 bases). Trimming removed 4 bases from V and 1 base from J, with 19 bases in between. The CDR3 has 17 residues. Germline loops: CDR1 SGHRS, CDR2 YFSETQ. DNA of the CDR3: TGCGCCAGCAGCCTAGGGACTCGCACGACTGGCACAGATACGCAGTATTTT. Translation: CASSLGTRTTGTDTQYF.